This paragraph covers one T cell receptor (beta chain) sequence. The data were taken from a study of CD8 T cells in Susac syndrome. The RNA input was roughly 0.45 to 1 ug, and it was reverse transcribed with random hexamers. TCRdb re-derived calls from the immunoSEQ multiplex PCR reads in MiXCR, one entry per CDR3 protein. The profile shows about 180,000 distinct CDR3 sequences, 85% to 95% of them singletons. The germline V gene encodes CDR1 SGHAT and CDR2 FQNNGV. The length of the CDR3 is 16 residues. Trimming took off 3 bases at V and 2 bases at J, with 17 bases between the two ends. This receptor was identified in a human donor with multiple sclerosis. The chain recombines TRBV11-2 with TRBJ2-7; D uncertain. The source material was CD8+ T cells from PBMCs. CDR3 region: CASSFGLGEIPYEQYF. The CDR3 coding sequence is TGTGCCAGCAGCTTTGGTCTGGGCGAGATACCCTACGAGCAGTACTTC.